Presented here are 19 T cell receptor beta chains from one specimen sequenced in a study of T cells in Graves' hyperthyroidism and ophthalmopathy. Amplification yielded TCR beta CDR3 regions, with RNA transcripts as the source. TCR CDR3 regions were first amplified by RT-PCR with HTBI primers. Using its own MiXCR run on the multiplex PCR reads, TCRdb lists one record per CDR3 protein. There are hundreds of thousands of distinct CDR3 sequences in the sample; approximately 22% occur only once, and approximately 49% lies in the top ten. Material for sequencing was blood. These receptor sequences come from a woman aged 70 to 79 with Graves' ophthalmopathy.

The genes are TRBV28 and TRBJ1-6; a possible D gene is TRBD1 (5 bases). The ends were cut back, 6 bases at V and 3 bases at J, with 18 bases in the middle. CDR1 and CDR2 from the germline V gene are MDHEN and SYDVKM. This CDR3 contains 17 residues. The CDR3: CASSQRQLRVYNSPLHF. As DNA, the CDR3 is TGTGCCAGCAGCCAGAGACAGCTGAGGGTCTATAATTCACCCCTCCACTTT.

Here the CDR3 DNA reads TGTGCCAGCAGTGAATCTGGGACTGGAAACACCATATATTTT. Its protein is CASSESGTGNTIYF. This chain connects TRBV6-1 to TRBJ1-3; unclear D gene. From germline, CDR1 is MNHNS and CDR2 SASEGT. The CDR3 sequence is 14 residues long. V lost 2 bases, J lost 2 bases, and 7 bases lay in between.

This clonotype was counted a few times. The chain has TRBV11-2 and TRBJ2-5, with TRBD1 matching 7 bases. The germline CDR1 and CDR2 sequences are SGHAT and FQNNGV. V was pared by 3 bases and J by 5 bases, with 12 bases of the junction left unmatched. CDR3 length equals 16 residues. This CDR3 reads CASSFRRDTRGETQYF. The CDR3 DNA reads as TGTGCCAGCAGCTTCCGCCGGGACACCAGGGGGGAGACCCAGTACTTC.

V and J are TRBV28 and TRBJ1-3; D ambiguous. CDR3 length equals 13 residues. Trimming removed 5 bases from V and 3 bases from J, with 8 bases in between. Germline V lookup: CDR1 MDHEN, CDR2 SYDVKM. CDR3 in DNA: TGTGCCAGCAGTGCCTCCAATGGAAACACCATATATTTT. This sequence encodes CASSASNGNTIYF.

The chain recombines TRBV20-1 with TRBJ1-4; D is possibly TRBD1 (5 bases). V was cut by 3 bases and J by 4 bases, with 9 bases left in between. The V gene's germline CDR1 is DFQATT and CDR2 SNEGSKA (reference sequence). The CDR3 loop spans 13 amino acids. CDR3 in amino acids: CSARTALNEKLFF. The CDR3 nucleotides read TGCAGTGCTAGGACAGCACTTAATGAAAAACTGTTTTTT.

This sequence joins TRBV20-1 and TRBJ2-3; no clear D. Germline V gene sequence: CDR1 DFQATT, CDR2 SNEGSKA (reference sequence). CDR3 size: 12 residues. Trimming cost V 6 bases and J 0 bases, with 7 bases left between them. CDR3 nucleotide sequence: TGCAGTGCAATTACTAGCACAGATACGCAGTATTTT. Its translation: CSAITSTDTQYF.

This clonotype occurred many times. The V gene is TRBV28, the J gene TRBJ1-5; 11 bases map to TRBD1. The CDR3 totals 19 residues. After removal of 5 bases from V and 2 bases from J, the junction contained 14 bases not matched to a gene. Germline-derived CDR1 and CDR2 are MDHEN and SYDVKM. The CDR3 region has the DNA TGTGCCAGCAGTCCCCCGGACAGGGGGCACGGTGGGGGCAATCAGCCCCAGCATTTT. Protein product: CASSPPDRGHGGGNQPQHF.

This clonotype was seen many times. The rearrangement links TRBV11-2 to TRBJ2-7; D unresolved. Germline V CDR1 and CDR2: SGHAT, FQNNGV. Deletions cut 6 bases from V and 1 base from J, with 19 bases between. There are 16 residues in the CDR3. Written as DNA, the CDR3 is TGTGCCAGCAGTTGGGCCCGGGCCAGGAGATCCTACGAGCAGTACTTC. Amino acids: CASSWARARRSYEQYF.

This clonotype was seen more than once but under ten times. The rearrangement joins TRBV20-1 to TRBJ2-1; 8 bases match TRBD2. V trimming: 0 bases; J trimming: 3 bases; junction bases outside the gene matches: 4. CDR3 length: 15 amino acids. CDR1 and CDR2 (germline): DFQATT, SNEGSKA (reference sequence). The DNA for the CDR3 is TGCAGTGCTAGAGATAGTAGCGGGAACTACAATGAGCAGTTCTTC. This encodes CSARDSSGNYNEQFF.

This clonotype has a single count. V usage is TRBV28 and J usage is TRBJ2-3, with 11 bases matching TRBD2. Trimming took 0 bases from V and 4 from J; bases not matched to a gene: 3. In germline, CDR1 is MDHEN, CDR2 SYDVKM. The length of the CDR3 is 16 residues. CDR3 residues: CASSLWDSGGADTQYF. CDR3 coding DNA: TGTGCCAGCAGTTTATGGGATAGCGGGGGGGCAGATACGCAGTATTTT.

With respect to this clonotype: This sequence may be a read error, since a much larger clone differs from it by one base. The rearrangement joins TRBV7-2 to TRBJ2-3; TRBD2 agrees at 7 bases. Germline lookup yields CDR1 SGHTA and CDR2 FQGNSA. This CDR3 is built from 15 residues. The V segment lost 4 bases and the J segment 6 bases; nucleotides outside the gene matches: 10. As DNA, the CDR3 is TGTGCCAGCAGCTCCCCCCTAGCGGCAGCGGATACGCAGTATTTT. It encodes CASSSPLAAADTQYF.

CDR3 sequence (DNA): TGCAGTGCAGTACAGGGTGGAACTAATGAAAAACTGTTTTTT. Translated: CSAVQGGTNEKLFF. This chain connects TRBV20-1 to TRBJ1-4; D perhaps matches TRBD1 (6 bases). The CDR3 runs to 14 residues. Germline lookup yields CDR1 DFQATT and CDR2 SNEGSKA (reference sequence). The V gene lost 6 bases and the J gene lost 1 base, with 12 bases spanning the gap.

V gene TRBV20-1 combines with J gene TRBJ1-2; D is uncertain. Germline-derived CDR1 and CDR2 are DFQATT and SNEGSKA (reference sequence). This CDR3 spans 12 amino acids. V was clipped by 8 bases and J by 4 bases, with 14 bases between them. CDR3 DNA sequence: TGCAGTTTAAACCTTGTCCCCTATGGCTACACCTTC. Translated, it gives CSLNLVPYGYTF.

Regarding this clonotype: A read error may be the cause here, since a much bigger clone is one base away. This sequence joins TRBV11-2 and TRBJ2-3, with unresolved D. CDR3 length: 13 amino acids. Per germline, CDR1 SGHAT and CDR2 FQNNGV. V was shortened by 4 bases and J by 6 bases, with 11 bases between the two germline ends. In DNA form, the CDR3 reads TGTGCCAGCAGCTCAGTTCGGTTGGATACGCAGTATTTT. Its translation is CASSSVRLDTQYF.

V usage is TRBV19 and J usage is TRBJ1-5; 7 positions match TRBD1. The germline CDR1 and CDR2 sequences are LNHDA and SQIVND (reference sequence). This CDR3 is built from 17 residues. V was clipped by 3 bases and J by 0 bases; unmatched bases: 8. The CDR3 sequence: CASSIRQGLYSNQPQHF. The CDR3 nucleotides read TGTGCCAGTAGTATCCGACAGGGCCTTTATAGCAATCAGCCCCAGCATTTT.

Note on this clonotype: One end of the junction varies from germline; a read error may be responsible. The chain recombines TRBV20-1 with TRBJ2-7, with D maybe TRBD2 (6 bases). This CDR3 region has 12 residues. Germline CDR1 is DFQATT and CDR2 is SNEGSKA (reference sequence). CDR3 region: CSARDSAYGQYF. CDR3 in DNA: TGCAGTGCTCGGGACTCCGCCTACGGGCAGTACTTC.

There are a few counts of this clonotype. The chain joins TRBV7-9 to TRBJ2-7; D remains unclear. Per the germline V gene, CDR1 is SEHNR and CDR2 is FQNEAQ (reference sequence). This CDR3 contains 14 residues. The V and J ends lost 6 bases and 0 bases respectively, with 12 bases between them. This chain's CDR3 is CASSPDGYSYEQYF. The CDR3 region has the DNA TGTGCCAGCAGTCCGGACGGATACTCCTACGAGCAGTACTTC.

The chain recombines TRBV24-1 with TRBJ2-3; D gene unclear. The CDR3 is 10 residues long. Per the germline V gene, CDR1 is KGHDR and CDR2 is SFDVKD. V lost 6 bases, J lost 5 bases, and 2 bases lay in between. CDR3 loop: CATSRDTQYF. The DNA for the CDR3 is TGTGCCACCAGTAGAGATACGCAGTATTTT.

A remark on this clonotype: It may be a read error: a sequence one base away is much more abundant. The genes are TRBV2 and TRBJ2-7, with 13 bases matching TRBD2. V shed 8 bases and J 6 bases; nucleotides not matched to a gene: 4. Germline V gene lookup returns CDR1 SNHLY and CDR2 FYNNEI. CDR3 length: 13 amino acids. CDR3 region: CASGLAGVIEQYF. CDR3 nucleotides: TGTGCCAGCGGACTAGCGGGAGTAATCGAGCAGTACTTC.